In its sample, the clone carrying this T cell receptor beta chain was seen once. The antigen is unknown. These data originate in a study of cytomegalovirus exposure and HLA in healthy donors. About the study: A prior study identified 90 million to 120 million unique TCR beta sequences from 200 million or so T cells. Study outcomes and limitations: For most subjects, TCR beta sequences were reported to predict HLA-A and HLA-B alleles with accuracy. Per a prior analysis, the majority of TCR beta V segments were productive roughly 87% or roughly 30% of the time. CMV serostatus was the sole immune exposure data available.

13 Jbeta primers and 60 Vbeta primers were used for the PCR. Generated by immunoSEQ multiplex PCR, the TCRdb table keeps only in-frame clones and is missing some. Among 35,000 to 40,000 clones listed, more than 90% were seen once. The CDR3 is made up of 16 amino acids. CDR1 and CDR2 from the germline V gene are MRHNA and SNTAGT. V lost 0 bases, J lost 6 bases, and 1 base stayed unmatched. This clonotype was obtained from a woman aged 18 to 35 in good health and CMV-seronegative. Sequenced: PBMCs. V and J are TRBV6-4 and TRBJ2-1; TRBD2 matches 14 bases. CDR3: CASSDSGLAGVNEQFF. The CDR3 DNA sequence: TGTGCCAGCAGTGACTCGGGACTAGCGGGAGTCAATGAGCAGTTCTTC.